Shown below are 20 T cell receptor beta chains from a single sample sequenced in a study of T-cell reconstitution after alpha-beta-depleted transplantation in children. Unique molecular identifiers were used in preparing the TCRbeta library. One entry per CDR3 protein results from TCRdb running MiXCR on the PCR reads. The top ten clones hold 2% to 2.5% of a sample with about 460,000 distinct CDR3 sequences, 8% to 11% of them seen once. The sample was PBMCs, taken before TCRalphabeta/CD19-depleted stem cell transplant. These receptors came from a child aged 2-15 years with inherited bone marrow failure, due to receive a stem cell transplant.

This clonotype has ten or more counts. Lacking the conserved final phenylalanine or tryptophan, this CDR3 likely reflects a read error. The DNA is left out, because the CDR3 cannot be placed on it with certainty; the CDR3 is given as TCRdb lists it. The chain combines TRBV7-2 with TRBJ2-3. Including both end residues, the CDR3 is 8 amino acids long. Germline V CDR1 and CDR2: SGHTA, FQGNSA. This chain's CDR3 is CASSLDYV.

This clonotype has a count of ten or more. The rearrangement uses TRBV2 and TRBJ2-5; 9 nucleotides align to TRBD2. The CDR3 has 14 residues. Looked up from germline, CDR1 is SNHLY and CDR2 is FYNNEI. The trim removed 5 bases at V and 2 bases at J, leaving 3 bases unmatched. CDR3: CASSMTSGQETQYF. CDR3 DNA sequence: TGTGCCAGCAGTATGACTAGCGGTCAAGAGACCCAGTACTTC.

This clonotype was seen many times. The chain uses TRBV24-1 and TRBJ2-2, with D hard to call. Trimming pared 4 bases from V and 6 bases from J, leaving 5 bases between. CDR3 length equals 12 residues. From germline, CDR1 is KGHDR and CDR2 SFDVKD. This CDR3 reads CATSDPSGELFF. The CDR3 DNA reads TGTGCCACCAGTGACCCATCCGGGGAGCTGTTTTTT.

This clonotype was picked up many times. The chain carries TRBV4-3 and TRBJ1-1; D is ambiguous. This CDR3 has 14 residues. Germline V gene data show CDR1 as LGHNA and CDR2 as YSLEER. V lost 1 base to trimming and J lost 4 bases, with 10 bases between them. The CDR3 region is CASSQVEGGTEAFF. DNA of the CDR3: TGCGCCAGCAGCCAAGTAGAGGGCGGCACTGAAGCTTTCTTT.

The sample holds a few counts of this clonotype. A much larger clone differs from this one at a single base, so this may be a read error. V gene TRBV4-3 combines with J gene TRBJ2-5, with 9 bases aligning to TRBD2. The CDR3 is made up of 18 amino acids. The V gene end was trimmed by 1 base and the J gene end by 3 bases; junction bases not matched to a gene: 12. Germline assignment: CDR1 LGHNA and CDR2 YSLEER. CDR3 nucleotide sequence: TGCGCCAGCAGCCAAGGTGTTCGTCCAGCGGGAGGTGAAGAGACCCAGTACTTC. This sequence encodes CASSQGVRPAGGEETQYF.

Many counts were recorded for this clonotype. In nucleotides, the CDR3 is TGCGCCAGCAGCTTCGGTAGCGGGACCTCCTACAATGAGCAGTTCTTC. It yields the protein CASSFGSGTSYNEQFF. The chain recombines TRBV5-1 with TRBJ2-1; 8 bases are shared with TRBD2. V lost 2 bases, J lost 0 bases, and 4 bases stayed unmatched. The CDR3 contains 16 residues. Germline V CDR1 and CDR2: SGHRS, YFSETQ. Complete variable domain (other parts from reference TRBV5-1 and TRBJ2-1): KAGVTQTPRYLIKTRGQQVTLSCSPISGHRSVSWYQQTPGQGLQFLFEYFSETQRNKGNFPGRFSGRQFSNSRSEMNVSTLELGDSALYLCASSFGSGTSYNEQFFGPGTRLTVL.

There are many counts of this clonotype. The genes are TRBV15 and TRBJ2-1, with 8 bases aligning to TRBD2. Trimming removed 6 bases from V and 2 bases from J; junction bases left unmatched: 6. CDR1 LNHNV and CDR2 YYDKDF come from the germline V gene (reference sequence). The CDR3 has 15 amino acids. CDR3 coding DNA: TGTGCCACCAGTATTTGGCGGGAGGCCTACAATGAGCAGTTCTTC. Translating it yields CATSIWREAYNEQFF.

This clonotype was picked up many times. The gene calls are TRBV24-1 and TRBJ1-2; D unresolved. Trimming removed 7 bases at V and 2 bases at J, with 10 bases between. Germline V gene data show CDR1 as KGHDR and CDR2 as SFDVKD. This CDR3 is built from 13 residues. The CDR3 loop is CATSPTENYGYTF. CDR3 in DNA: TGTGCCACCAGCCCGACGGAGAACTATGGCTACACCTTC.

The gene calls are TRBV20-1 and TRBJ2-1; the match to TRBD2 covers 9 bases. J gave up 1 base and V 3 bases, and 7 bases lay outside the gene matches. CDR3 length: 16 amino acids. Germline values: CDR1 DFQATT, CDR2 SNEGSKA (reference sequence). The CDR3 loop is CSARTRLAESYNEQFF. DNA for the CDR3: TGCAGTGCTAGGACCCGACTAGCGGAATCCTACAATGAGCAGTTCTTC.

This clonotype has only a few counts. The rearrangement joins TRBV20-1 to TRBJ2-2; 10 nucleotides line up with TRBD2. The germline CDR1 and CDR2 sequences are DFQATT and SNEGSKA (reference sequence). The CDR3 consists of 15 residues. With V trimmed by 6 bases and J by 2 bases, 6 bases remained unmatched. The CDR3 here is CSATRTSGNTGELFF. CDR3 nucleotide sequence: TGCAGTGCCACCCGGACTAGCGGCAACACCGGGGAGCTGTTTTTT.

Ten or more counts support this clonotype. CDR3: CASSQGVRPAGVEETQYF. The CDR3 region has the DNA TGCGCCAGCAGCCAAGGTGTTCGTCCAGCGGGAGTTGAAGAGACCCAGTACTTC. This chain links TRBV4-3 with TRBJ2-5; TRBD2 matches at 8 bases. The CDR3 runs to 18 residues. V lost 1 base, J lost 3 bases, and 13 bases stayed unmatched. Germline V CDR1 and CDR2: LGHNA, YSLEER.

Ten or more counts support this clonotype. V and J are TRBV3-1 and TRBJ2-1, with 11 bases that match TRBD1. CDR3 length: 16 residues. The germline V gene encodes CDR1 LGHDT and CDR2 YNNKEL (reference sequence). J gave up 8 bases and V 1 base, and 7 bases lay outside the gene matches. The CDR3 here is CASSQGLGQGAHEQFF. The CDR3 coding sequence is TGTGCCAGCAGCCAAGGTTTAGGACAGGGGGCTCATGAGCAGTTCTTC.

This clonotype was seen a few times. CDR3 residues: CASSLIGVGSNQPQHF. The CDR3 DNA reads TGTGCCAGCAGTTTAATAGGGGTAGGGAGCAATCAGCCCCAGCATTTT. The chain uses TRBV27 and TRBJ1-5; perhaps TRBD1 as D (5 bases). V dropped 2 bases and J dropped 1 base, with 12 bases sitting between them. This CDR3 has 16 residues. From germline, CDR1 is MNHEY and CDR2 SMNVEV (reference sequence).

This clonotype has at least ten counts. The J gene is TRBJ1-5, the V gene TRBV6-5; D is possibly TRBD1 (6 bases). Trimming stripped 2 bases from V and 6 bases from J, with 11 bases between. The germline gives CDR1 MNHEY, CDR2 SVGAGI. The CDR3 spans 14 residues. CDR3 sequence (DNA): TGTGCCAGCAGTTACGGGGGCTCGAGTCAGCCCCAGCATTTT. This sequence encodes CASSYGGSSQPQHF.

The sample holds many counts of this clonotype. The V call is TRBV20-1, the J call TRBJ2-3, with unresolved D. V lost 0 bases and J lost 1, with 11 bases in between. CDR1 and CDR2 from the germline V gene are DFQATT and SNEGSKA (reference sequence). This CDR3 comprises 15 residues. The CDR3 reads CSARDLELGTDTQYF. The CDR3 DNA reads as TGCAGTGCTAGAGACCTTGAGTTGGGCACAGATACGCAGTATTTT.

The CDR3 here is CATSAPVTYEQYF. The CDR3 DNA reads TGTGCCACCAGTGCCCCTGTCACCTACGAGCAGTACTTC. V gene TRBV24-1 combines with J gene TRBJ2-7; D call uncertain. Trimming removed 5 bases from V and 2 bases from J, with 9 bases in between. The CDR3 is 13 residues long. Germline V lookup: CDR1 KGHDR, CDR2 SFDVKD.

In its sample, this clonotype was seen a few times. The CDR3 DNA follows: TGCAGTGCTAGAGATCCCCGCAGGGAGCATCAGCCCCAGCATTTT. Translation gives CSARDPRREHQPQHF. This chain uses TRBV20-1 with TRBJ1-5, with D possibly TRBD1 on 5 matching bases. Germline values: CDR1 DFQATT, CDR2 SNEGSKA (reference sequence). V gave up 0 bases and J gave up 5 bases, with 14 bases separating them. The CDR3 extends over 15 amino acids.

Comment on this clonotype: This may be a read error: a much more frequent sequence differs by one nucleotide. The chain uses TRBV29-1 and TRBJ2-1; D is undetermined. V lost 3 bases and J lost 3, with 9 bases in between. Germline V CDR1 and CDR2: SQVTM, ANQGSEA. The CDR3 is 13 amino acids. This CDR3 reads CSVEVRSYNEQFF. The CDR3 region has the DNA TGCAGCGTTGAGGTCAGGAGCTACAATGAGCAGTTCTTC.

This clonotype was observed many times. The chain recombines TRBV20-1 with TRBJ2-7; 11 nucleotides line up with TRBD2. The CDR3 length is 16 residues. Germline V lookup: CDR1 DFQATT, CDR2 SNEGSKA (reference sequence). The V segment lost 7 bases and the J segment 0 bases; nucleotides outside the gene matches: 11. CDR3 bases: TGCAGTGTCCTTACCCCTAGCGGGAGGAACTCCTACGAGCAGTACTTC. This sequence encodes CSVLTPSGRNSYEQYF.

This clonotype has at least ten counts. The rearrangement uses TRBV5-1 and TRBJ2-7; D possibly uses TRBD1 or TRBD2 (6 bases each). V lost 1 base to trimming and J lost 3 bases, with 20 bases between them. This CDR3 contains 17 residues. Germline V gives CDR1 SGHRS, CDR2 YFSETQ. CDR3 in amino acids: CASSLRVGGLIDYEQYF. CDR3 bases: TGCGCCAGCAGCTTGAGGGTGGGGGGCCTAATAGACTACGAGCAGTACTTC.